This entry lists 32 T cell receptor beta chains sequenced from one sample in a study of T cell repertoires in cytomegalovirus infection. Each CDR3 protein is one row after TCRdb ran MiXCR on the reads. This sample yields 100,000 to 150,000 distinct CDR3 sequences, of which 8.8% are seen a single time; around 10% belongs to the top ten. The sample comprised PBMCs. The receptor set was obtained from a human donor in good health (CMV status not recorded). Some clones in this sample may be carry-over from other donors' samples.

This chain connects TRBV29-1 to TRBJ2-4; 7 bases line up with TRBD2. Germline CDR1 is SQVTM and CDR2 is ANQGSEA. The CDR3 runs 14 residues. After removal of 4 bases from V and 5 bases from J, the junction contained 8 bases not matched to a gene. The chain's CDR3 is CSVASGVAENIQYF. CDR3 DNA sequence: TGCAGCGTTGCCAGCGGGGTGGCCGAAAACATTCAGTACTTC.

The table lists this clonotype with many counts. V and J are TRBV28 and TRBJ2-1; 9 bases match TRBD2. This CDR3 is built from 19 residues. The V gene end was trimmed by 3 bases and the J gene end by 0 bases; junction bases not matched to a gene: 12. From germline, CDR1 is MDHEN and CDR2 SYDVKM. CDR3 DNA sequence: TGTGCCAGCAGTTTGGTCGGCGGGGGGGGGGAGGGCTCCTACAATGAGCAGTTCTTC. Translated: CASSLVGGGGEGSYNEQFF.

V is TRBV20-1 and J is TRBJ1-4; 8 nucleotides line up with TRBD1. The germline gives CDR1 DFQATT, CDR2 SNEGSKA (reference sequence). V lost 4 bases and J lost 12; bases outside the gene matches: 7. The CDR3 extends over 12 amino acids. CDR3 sequence: CSATVPDRELFF. The CDR3 bases are TGCAGTGCTACAGTCCCGGACAGGGAACTGTTTTTT.

This clonotype came up many times. The J gene is TRBJ2-3, the V gene TRBV24-1; TRBD2 agrees at 7 bases. The CDR3 is 14 amino acids. J was trimmed by 2 bases and V by 8 bases; bases with no gene match: 6. Germline CDR1 KGHDR, CDR2 SFDVKD. The CDR3 loop is CATTPSGTTDTQYF. The CDR3 bases are TGTGCCACCACACCTAGCGGAACCACAGATACGCAGTATTTT.

In its sample, this clonotype was seen many times. The chain combines TRBV7-8 with TRBJ1-1; the D is unclear. Germline assignment: CDR1 SGHVS and CDR2 FQNEAQ. Trimming removed 0 bases at V and 2 bases at J, with 10 bases between. This CDR3 has 15 residues. The CDR3 spells CASSLALHINTEAFF. CDR3 in DNA: TGTGCCAGCAGCTTAGCGTTGCATATAAACACTGAAGCTTTCTTT.

The chain recombines TRBV6-5 with TRBJ1-6, with 10 bases that match TRBD1. This CDR3 has 15 residues. From germline, CDR1 is MNHEY and CDR2 SVGAGI. The J segment lost 7 bases and the V segment lost 7 bases, leaving 7 bases of the junction unmatched. CDR3 DNA: TGTGCCAGCACCCCGGGGACAGGGGAAAATTCACCCCTCCACTTT. Amino acid sequence: CASTPGTGENSPLHF.

At least ten counts were recorded for this clonotype. This chain uses TRBV7-2 with TRBJ2-1; D remains ambiguous. The CDR3 has 14 residues. Germline-derived CDR1 and CDR2 are SGHTA and FQGNSA. Trimming took off 10 bases at V and 1 base at J, with 14 bases between the two ends. The CDR3 bases are TGTGCCACCCTAAGGACCGGTTCCTACAATGAGCAGTTCTTC. Protein product: CATLRTGSYNEQFF.

At least ten counts were recorded for this clonotype. This rearrangement joins TRBV7-2 to TRBJ2-3; TRBD1 might be the D (6 bases). CDR3 length: 14 residues. The V gene lost 6 bases and the J gene lost 0 bases, with 10 bases spanning the gap. CDR1 is SGHTA, CDR2 FQGNSA, per germline. The CDR3: CASSSDSSTDTQYF. The CDR3 bases are TGTGCCAGCAGTTCGGACAGTAGCACAGATACGCAGTATTTT.

The sample holds a few counts of this clonotype. The chain joins TRBV10-3 to TRBJ2-5; D unresolved. Trimming took 5 bases from V and 0 from J, leaving 4 bases between them. CDR3 size: 12 residues. CDR1 is ENHRY, CDR2 SYGVKD, per germline. The CDR3 protein is CAISSDQETQYF. CDR3 bases: TGTGCCATCAGTAGCGACCAAGAGACCCAGTACTTC.

This clonotype was counted many times. The chain carries TRBV6-5 and TRBJ2-1, with 7 positions matching TRBD2. The CDR3 extends over 17 amino acids. Unmatched junction bases numbered 16, after V lost 2 bases and J lost 9 bases. The germline V gene encodes CDR1 MNHEY and CDR2 SVGAGI. CDR3 DNA sequence: TGTGCCAGCAGTTACCCGGGTTTGGGGGGGTCTTCGATTGAGCAGTTCTTC. Protein: CASSYPGLGGSSIEQFF.

This clonotype was observed at least ten times. Written as DNA, the CDR3 is TGTGCCAGCAGTTTATCGGCGAACACTGAAGCTTTCTTT. It codes for CASSLSANTEAFF. This chain links TRBV28 with TRBJ1-1; unclear D gene. CDR1 and CDR2 from the germline V gene are MDHEN and SYDVKM. CDR3 length equals 13 residues. Trimming removed 1 base at V and 1 base at J, with 4 bases between.

There are a few counts of this clonotype. This chain connects TRBV6-4 to TRBJ2-1, with D perhaps matching TRBD2 (5 bases). V was shortened by 7 bases and J by 12 bases, with 19 bases between the two germline ends. Per germline, CDR1 MRHNA and CDR2 SNTAGT. The CDR3 is 13 amino acids. CDR3 in DNA: TGTGCCAGCAATCCCGATGGAAGCGGACGGCAGTTCTTC. Its translation: CASNPDGSGRQFF.

The chain links TRBV5-6 to TRBJ2-3; 8 bases align to TRBD1. The CDR3 loop spans 15 amino acids. Trimming took 0 bases from V and 2 from J; bases not matched to a gene: 2. The germline gives CDR1 SGHDT, CDR2 YYEEEE. Here the CDR3 DNA reads TGTGCCAGCAGCTTGGGGGACAGGTTCACAGATACGCAGTATTTT. It yields the protein CASSLGDRFTDTQYF.

This clonotype appeared many times. The gene calls are TRBV28 and TRBJ1-6; weak D call: TRBD1 (6 bases). This CDR3 contains 15 residues. CDR1 is MDHEN, CDR2 SYDVKM, per germline. V was trimmed by 3 bases and J by 5 bases, leaving 11 bases between them. CDR3 sequence reads: CASSLAGANNSPLHF. The CDR3 nucleotides are TGTGCCAGCAGTTTGGCAGGGGCAAATAATTCACCCCTCCACTTT.

This clonotype has a count of ten or more. The chain employs TRBV2 and TRBJ2-7, with TRBD1 identical over 8 bases. Germline values: CDR1 SNHLY, CDR2 FYNNEI. Losses at the gene ends were 8 bases for V and 3 bases for J; bases not matched to a gene: 9. The length of the CDR3 is 14 residues. The CDR3 is CASGTGTGNYEQYF. Here the CDR3 DNA reads TGTGCCAGCGGGACTGGGACAGGTAACTACGAGCAGTACTTC.

This clonotype was recorded at least ten times. The chain recombines TRBV20-1 with TRBJ2-1; 7 bases are a match to TRBD2. Unmatched junction bases numbered 8, after V lost 0 bases and J lost 9 bases. The CDR3 spans 14 residues. Per germline, CDR1 DFQATT and CDR2 SNEGSKA (reference sequence). CDR3 coding DNA: TGCAGTGCTAGAGATATAACTAGCGAGGGTGAGCAGTTCTTC. Translating it yields CSARDITSEGEQFF.

The table lists this clonotype with many counts. The J gene is TRBJ1-1, the V gene TRBV4-1; 7 nucleotides agree with TRBD1. V trimming: 3 bases; J trimming: 1 base; junction bases outside the gene matches: 8. The CDR3 is 16 residues long. Germline V gene lookup returns CDR1 MGHRA and CDR2 YSYEKL. CDR3 protein: CASSQSSDRANTEAFF. The CDR3 nucleotides are TGCGCCAGCAGCCAGTCCAGTGACAGGGCGAACACTGAAGCTTTCTTT.

The chain carries TRBV3-1 and TRBJ2-1; a possible D gene is TRBD2 (7 bases). CDR3 length: 14 amino acids. The germline gives CDR1 LGHDT, CDR2 YNNKEL (reference sequence). Trimming pared 3 bases from V and 6 bases from J, leaving 12 bases between. CDR3 loop: CASSHSGGFNEQFF. CDR3 nucleotide sequence: TGTGCCAGCAGCCATTCGGGGGGCTTCAATGAGCAGTTCTTC.

This clonotype was detected ten times or more. CDR3 in DNA: TGTGCCAGCTCCACCGGACCCCTCGATTTCACTGAAGCTTTCTTT. This encodes CASSTGPLDFTEAFF. V and J are TRBV27 and TRBJ1-1; D ambiguous. The V end lost 8 bases, the J end lost 4 bases, and 20 bases lay between the germline ends. This CDR3 contains 15 residues. Germline lookup yields CDR1 MNHEY and CDR2 SMNVEV (reference sequence).

This clonotype has a handful of counts. The chain carries TRBV4-1 and TRBJ1-1; TRBD1 matches 9 bases. Germline-derived CDR1 and CDR2 are MGHRA and YSYEKL. The CDR3 has 18 amino acids. The V and J ends lost 4 bases and 5 bases, in that order; junction bases with no gene match: 17. As DNA, the CDR3 is TGCGCCAGCAGCCGAGAGGGCACAGGGGGCCCTCGGGGAACTGAAGCTTTCTTT. Its protein is CASSREGTGGPRGTEAFF.

The table lists this clonotype with many counts. The chain combines TRBV29-1 with TRBJ2-3, with 8 bases aligning to TRBD2. Unmatched junction bases numbered 14, after V lost 6 bases and J lost 6 bases. The CDR3 length is 15 residues. Looked up from germline, CDR1 is SQVTM and CDR2 is ANQGSEA. The CDR3 DNA is TGCAGCGTAGATGACTGGCGGGGGGCCGTCGATACGCAGTATTTT. This encodes CSVDDWRGAVDTQYF.

This sequence joins TRBV20-1 and TRBJ1-5; 10 bases are shared with TRBD1. CDR3 length equals 17 residues. V was pared by 5 bases and J by 2 bases, with 12 bases of the junction left unmatched. Germline V gene lookup returns CDR1 DFQATT and CDR2 SNEGSKA (reference sequence). CDR3 sequence (DNA): TGCAGTGCTCTAACCGGGACAGGGGCTTATGGCAATCAGCCCCAGCATTTT. This sequence encodes CSALTGTGAYGNQPQHF.

This clonotype was seen only a few times. J is TRBJ1-1 and V is TRBV6-6; D gene ambiguous. The CDR3 is 12 amino acids. V was pared by 6 bases and J by 6 bases, with 11 bases between. Germline V lookup: CDR1 MNHNY, CDR2 SVGAGI (reference sequence). CDR3 protein: CASSPGRPEAFF. Here the CDR3 DNA reads TGTGCCAGCAGCCCCGGAAGGCCTGAAGCTTTCTTT.

At least ten counts were recorded for this clonotype. V gene TRBV20-1 combines with J gene TRBJ2-7; TRBD2 agrees at 13 bases. Trimming removed 3 bases from V and 7 bases from J; junction bases left unmatched: 9. The length of the CDR3 is 15 residues. From germline, CDR1 is DFQATT and CDR2 SNEGSKA (reference sequence). The CDR3 sequence is CSARGGGLAGSEQYF. For the CDR3, the DNA is TGCAGTGCTAGGGGGGGGGGACTAGCGGGGAGTGAGCAGTACTTC.

CDR3 nucleotides: TGTGCCAGCAGCTTGGCAGTTATGAACACTGAAGCTTTCTTT. Translating gives CASSLAVMNTEAFF. The chain combines TRBV5-4 with TRBJ1-1; D is undetermined. The CDR3 contains 14 residues. Looked up from germline, CDR1 is SGHNT and CDR2 is YYREEE (reference sequence). V was trimmed by 0 bases and J by 0 bases, leaving 6 bases between them.

The sample holds a few counts of this clonotype. The chain uses TRBV25-1 and TRBJ1-1; 10 positions match TRBD1. The CDR3 totals 15 residues. The germline gives CDR1 MGHDK, CDR2 SYGVNS. V gave up 8 bases and J gave up 0 bases; unmatched junction bases: 6. The CDR3 nucleotides are TGTGCCAGCTGGGGGACAGGGGATATGAACACTGAAGCTTTCTTT. Translated: CASWGTGDMNTEAFF.

The chain carries TRBV6-2 or TRBV6-3 and TRBJ1-5, with 9 positions matching TRBD1. This CDR3 has 15 amino acids. Looked up from germline, CDR1 is MNHEY and CDR2 is SVGEGT. J lost 2 bases, V lost 9 bases, and 8 bases had no gene match. CDR3 nucleotide sequence: TGTGCCAGTAGGGACAGGGCCTCGGGCAATCAGCCCCAGCATTTT. Translating gives CASRDRASGNQPQHF.

Ten or more counts support this clonotype. The rearrangement uses TRBV18 and TRBJ1-6, with 8 bases that match TRBD1. V gave up 4 bases and J gave up 7 bases; unmatched junction bases: 3. Per the germline V gene, CDR1 is KGHSH and CDR2 is LQKENI. This CDR3 has 14 amino acids. The CDR3 sequence: CASSLQGENSPLHF. The DNA of the CDR3 is TGTGCCAGCTCACTACAGGGGGAAAATTCACCCCTCCACTTT.

This clonotype was counted at least ten times. The V call is TRBV7-3, the J call TRBJ2-2; 14 bases are shared with TRBD2. The V gene's germline CDR1 is SGHTA and CDR2 FQGTGA. This CDR3 spans 17 amino acids. Trimming at V came to 5 bases and at J to 7 bases, leaving 9 bases not matched to a gene. CDR3: CASSPGGLAGGGGELFF. In DNA, the CDR3 is TGTGCCAGCAGCCCCGGCGGACTAGCGGGGGGAGGCGGGGAGCTGTTTTTT.

The chain employs TRBV2 and TRBJ1-1; unclear D gene. Per the germline V gene, CDR1 is SNHLY and CDR2 is FYNNEI. The CDR3 contains 14 residues. Trimming took off 0 bases at V and 2 bases at J, with 7 bases between the two ends. CDR3 coding DNA: TGTGCCAGCAGTGAAGCGTGGGGAAACACTGAAGCTTTCTTT. Protein: CASSEAWGNTEAFF. The full variable domain, rest sourced from reference TRBV2 and TRBJ1-1, is EPEVTQTPSHQVTQMGQEVILRCVPISNHLYFYWYRQILGQKVEFLVSFYNNEISEKSEIFDDQFSVERPDGSNFTLKIRSTKLEDSAMYFCASSEAWGNTEAFFGQGTRLTVV.

This clonotype was seen repeatedly, ten times or more. The rearrangement joins TRBV7-2 to TRBJ2-3, with TRBD2 identical over 9 bases. Losses at the gene ends were 1 base for V and 2 bases for J; bases not matched to a gene: 1. Germline assignment: CDR1 SGHTA and CDR2 FQGNSA. The CDR3 contains 15 residues. The CDR3 is CASSLVAGATDTQYF. CDR3 sequence (DNA): TGTGCCAGCAGCTTAGTAGCGGGAGCCACAGATACGCAGTATTTT.

The rearrangement uses TRBV5-4 and TRBJ1-4; D might be TRBD1 (6 bases). The CDR3 sequence is 14 residues long. From germline, CDR1 is SGHNT and CDR2 YYREEE (reference sequence). V shed 4 bases and J shed 7 bases, with 14 bases lying between them. The CDR3 reads CASSRPGASEKLFF. CDR3 nucleotides: TGTGCCAGCAGCCGTCCGGGGGCGAGTGAAAAACTGTTTTTT.